These 30 T cell receptor beta chains came from one sample sequenced in a study of CD8+ T cells in alopecia areata. cDNA reverse transcribed from extracted RNA served as the sequencing template. Using immunoSEQ multiplex PCR, the repertoire was profiled, and TCRdb retains in-frame clones only, with some absent. Of 90,000 to 100,000 clones detected, around 55% appear once; the ten largest clones hold about 14%. The treatment is: oral pan-JAK inhibitor, 5-10 mg twice daily. The material was CD8+ T cells sorted from blood, obtained at week 4, from a patient treated with tofacitinib. The source is a human donor with alopecia areata.

This clone was seen only a few times. The chain carries TRBV27 and TRBJ2-3; perhaps TRBD1 as D (5 bases). V lost 1 base, J lost 1 base, and 9 bases lay in between. Germline-derived CDR1 and CDR2 are MNHEY and SMNVEV (reference sequence). The CDR3 totals 15 residues. CDR3 protein: CASSLWQGGTDTQYF. The CDR3 DNA sequence: TGTGCCAGCAGTTTATGGCAGGGTGGCACAGATACGCAGTATTTT.

This clone turned up a few times. V usage is TRBV25-1 and J usage is TRBJ2-5; D not certain. With 7 bases removed from V and 1 base from J, the gap between germline ends came to 13 bases. The V gene's germline CDR1 is MGHDK and CDR2 SYGVNS. The CDR3 length is 14 residues. CDR3 amino acids: CASNPVGPQETQYF. The CDR3 DNA reads TGTGCCAGCAACCCGGTCGGGCCCCAAGAGACCCAGTACTTC.

This clone was found a few times. This chain uses TRBV29-1 with TRBJ2-5, with D unclear. In germline, CDR1 is SQVTM, CDR2 ANQGSEA. The V end lost 3 bases, the J end lost 5 bases, and 13 bases lay between the germline ends. CDR3 length equals 13 residues. In DNA, the CDR3 is TGCAGCGTTGACGCGGACCGCTTTGAGACCCAGTACTTC. This sequence encodes CSVDADRFETQYF.

The V gene is TRBV29-1, the J gene TRBJ2-1; D is unresolved. This CDR3 region has 12 residues. The ends were cut back, 6 bases at V and 2 bases at J, with 8 bases in the middle. CDR1 SQVTM and CDR2 ANQGSEA come from the germline V gene. CDR3 DNA: TGCAGCGTCCTGGTGCCCTACAATGAGCAGTTCTTC. Translating gives CSVLVPYNEQFF.

In this sample, this clone turned up many times. This same CDR3 is encoded by further DNA sequences in the sample. The rearrangement joins TRBV30 to TRBJ2-2; D gene unclear. Trimming shortened V by 1 base and J by 6 bases, and 3 bases separated the two germline ends. Germline lookup yields CDR1 GTSNPN and CDR2 SVGIG (reference sequence). This CDR3 contains 11 residues. CDR3 nucleotides: TGTGCCTGGAGTGAAGCCGGGGAGCTGTTTTTT. Its protein product is CAWSEAGELFF.

This clone was detected only a few times. The chain uses TRBV10-2 and TRBJ2-3, with 9 bases aligning to TRBD2. The CDR3 is 17 residues long. The germline V gene has CDR1 WSHSY and CDR2 SAAADI. V dropped 0 bases and J dropped 1; count of bases not matched to a gene: 5. The CDR3 DNA reads as TGCGCCAGCAGTGAGTCAGCGGGGGGCCTCCGCACAGATACGCAGTATTTT. This translates into CASSESAGGLRTDTQYF.

V is TRBV11-2 and J is TRBJ2-5, with TRBD1 identical over 7 bases. CDR3 length: 14 residues. Germline loops: CDR1 SGHAT, CDR2 FQNNGV. J gave up 0 bases and V 6 bases, and 4 bases lay outside the gene matches. The CDR3 DNA sequence: TGTGCCAGCAGGTCCGGGACAGACCAAGAGACCCAGTACTTC. Amino acids: CASRSGTDQETQYF.

The chain carries TRBV5-1 and TRBJ2-7; 11 bases map to TRBD1. V dropped 0 bases and J dropped 4; count of bases not matched to a gene: 6. CDR3 size: 16 residues. Germline V gives CDR1 SGHRS, CDR2 YFSETQ. The DNA of the CDR3 is TGCGCCAGCAGCTTGGATGGGACAGGGGGATCGTACGAGCAGTACTTC. Protein product: CASSLDGTGGSYEQYF.

The chain is built from TRBV2 and TRBJ1-5; 8 nucleotides align to TRBD1. CDR1 SNHLY and CDR2 FYNNEI come from the germline V gene. V shed 9 bases and J 10 bases; nucleotides not matched to a gene: 11. CDR3 length: 13 residues. Written as DNA, the CDR3 is TGTGCCAGTACCAGGGGGCAAGAAGTACCCCAGCATTTT. Translating gives CASTRGQEVPQHF.

The V gene is TRBV29-1, the J gene TRBJ1-2; 10 nucleotides line up with TRBD1. V was pared by 6 bases and J by 5 bases, with 3 bases of the junction left unmatched. Germline V gene sequence: CDR1 SQVTM, CDR2 ANQGSEA. CDR3 length: 12 residues. The CDR3, as DNA: TGCAGCGTCACGGGACAGGGGTATGGCTACACCTTC. Translating it yields CSVTGQGYGYTF.

CDR3 amino acids: CASSLPTEIMTDTQYF. CDR3 bases: TGTGCCAGCAGCTTGCCGACAGAGATAATGACAGATACGCAGTATTTT. The genes are TRBV5-6 and TRBJ2-3, with a possible D match to TRBD1 (5 bases). Germline CDR1 SGHDT, CDR2 YYEEEE. The CDR3 extends over 16 amino acids. V was trimmed by 1 base and J by 3 bases, leaving 15 bases between them. Variable domain in full (rest from reference TRBV5-6 and TRBJ2-3): DAGVTQSPTHLIKTRGQQVTLRCSPKSGHDTVSWYQQALGQGPQFIFQYYEEEERQRGNFPDRFSGHQFPNYSSELNVNALLLGDSALYLCASSLPTEIMTDTQYFGPGTRLTVL.

In DNA form, the CDR3 reads TGTGCCAGCAGCCTTCGACTAGCGGGGGGAAGCACAGATACGCAGTATTTT. Residues: CASSLRLAGGSTDTQYF. The chain carries TRBV7-9 and TRBJ2-3; 13 nucleotides match TRBD2. Trimming at V came to 5 bases and at J to 0 bases, leaving 5 bases not matched to a gene. Germline CDR1 SEHNR, CDR2 FQNEAQ (reference sequence). The CDR3 loop spans 17 amino acids.

The rearrangement joins TRBV28 to TRBJ2-7; D is uncertain. V was pared by 1 base and J by 3 bases, with 7 bases between. The CDR3 runs to 13 residues. CDR1 and CDR2 from the germline V gene are MDHEN and SYDVKM. Here the CDR3 reads CASSLSPDYEQYF. The DNA of the CDR3 is TGTGCCAGCAGTTTATCCCCTGACTACGAGCAGTACTTC.

The chain recombines TRBV27 with TRBJ2-7; D tentatively reads TRBD1 or TRBD2 (6 bases each). Per germline, CDR1 MNHEY and CDR2 SMNVEV (reference sequence). Trimming pared 6 bases from V and 4 bases from J, leaving 16 bases between. The CDR3 is 14 residues long. CDR3: CASSGGGRGYEQYF. The CDR3 DNA sequence: TGTGCCAGCAGCGGGGGCGGCAGGGGTTACGAGCAGTACTTC.

The gene calls are TRBV19 and TRBJ1-1; TRBD1 agrees at 8 bases. Germline CDR1 LNHDA, CDR2 SQIVND (reference sequence). Unmatched junction bases numbered 10, after V lost 5 bases and J lost 5 bases. CDR3 length equals 15 residues. The CDR3 loop is CASSPYDRGGTEAFF. The CDR3 DNA reads TGTGCCAGTAGTCCCTACGACAGGGGAGGGACTGAAGCTTTCTTT.

The table lists this clone with a few counts. The J gene is TRBJ2-1, the V gene TRBV29-1, with 7 bases identical to TRBD2. The germline gives CDR1 SQVTM, CDR2 ANQGSEA. V trimming: 1 base; J trimming: 8 bases; junction bases outside the gene matches: 5. The CDR3 has 13 amino acids. Here the CDR3 DNA reads TGCAGCGTTGAAGGGGGAGCGGGGTATGAGCAGTTCTTC. This encodes CSVEGGAGYEQFF.

This clone was observed a handful of times. The genes are TRBV4-3 and TRBJ2-7; 8 nucleotides agree with TRBD1. The ends lost 0 bases at V and 0 bases at J; junction bases unmatched: 7. Per the germline V gene, CDR1 is LGHNA and CDR2 is YSLEER. The CDR3 sequence is 17 residues long. The CDR3: CASSQDARGQVSYEQYF. The CDR3, as DNA: TGCGCCAGCAGCCAAGATGCGCGGGGACAGGTCTCCTACGAGCAGTACTTC.

The J gene is TRBJ2-5, the V gene TRBV11-2; D possibly uses TRBD1 or TRBD2 (6 bases each). Germline V lookup: CDR1 SGHAT, CDR2 FQNNGV. Trimming took 5 bases from V and 2 from J, leaving 15 bases between them. CDR3 length: 15 amino acids. The CDR3 region has the DNA TGTGCCAGCAGCCTAGGAGGGGGACCACAAGAGACCCAGTACTTC. Its protein product is CASSLGGGPQETQYF.

This clone was recorded a few times. The chain couples TRBV6-5 to TRBJ2-5; 10 nucleotides align to TRBD2. The germline CDR1 and CDR2 sequences are MNHEY and SVGAGI. The CDR3 consists of 16 residues. Trimming took 0 bases from V and 1 from J; bases not matched to a gene: 2. CDR3 protein: CASSYSGLASQETQYF. The CDR3 DNA follows: TGTGCCAGCAGTTACTCGGGACTAGCGAGCCAAGAGACCCAGTACTTC.

The rearrangement joins TRBV5-4 to TRBJ2-1, with 13 bases identical to TRBD2. This CDR3 region has 15 residues. Germline V gene sequence: CDR1 SGHNT, CDR2 YYREEE (reference sequence). With 4 bases clipped from V and 6 bases from J, the junction kept 4 bases outside the gene matches. This CDR3 reads CASSGGTSGANEQFF. CDR3 coding DNA: TGTGCCAGCAGCGGCGGGACTAGCGGGGCCAATGAGCAGTTCTTC. The full variable domain, its missing parts supplied by reference TRBV5-4 and TRBJ2-1, is ETGVTQSPTHLIKTRGQQVTLRCSSQSGHNTVSWYQQALGQGPQFIFQYYREEENGRGNFPPRFSGLQFPNYSSELNVNALELDDSALYLCASSGGTSGANEQFFGPGTRLTVL.

On this clone itself: Since a much larger clone is just one base distant, this may be a read error. Other DNA sequences of this sample code for an identical CDR3. The chain carries TRBV9 and TRBJ2-1, with 10 bases fitting TRBD2. Per germline, CDR1 SGDLS and CDR2 YYNGEE. After removal of 3 bases from V and 0 bases from J, the junction contained 0 bases not matched to a gene. This CDR3 comprises 15 residues. The CDR3 loop reads CASSASGSSYNEQFF. The CDR3 bases are TGTGCCAGCAGCGCTAGCGGGAGCTCCTACAATGAGCAGTTCTTC.

A single count supports this clone. This chain connects TRBV5-1 to TRBJ2-3, with a weak D call TRBD2 (6 bases). V was trimmed by 5 bases and J by 2 bases, leaving 18 bases between them. Germline V gives CDR1 SGHRS, CDR2 YFSETQ. This CDR3 has 16 residues. The DNA of the CDR3 is TGCGCCAGCAGGCCCGACCTCGGGGGACCCACAGATACGCAGTATTTT. Amino acid sequence: CASRPDLGGPTDTQYF.

The V gene is TRBV15, the J gene TRBJ2-6; the D gene is possibly TRBD1 (5 bases). This CDR3 comprises 16 residues. Germline V gene lookup returns CDR1 LNHNV and CDR2 YYDKDF (reference sequence). V gave up 3 bases and J gave up 4 bases, with 13 bases separating them. The CDR3: CATSRNQGSGANVLTF. The CDR3 DNA is TGTGCCACCAGCAGGAATCAGGGTTCCGGGGCCAACGTCCTGACTTTC.

V gene TRBV7-9 combines with J gene TRBJ2-3; D call uncertain. The CDR3 loop spans 11 amino acids. Germline assignment: CDR1 SEHNR and CDR2 FQNEAQ (reference sequence). V shed 8 bases and J shed 0 bases, with 3 bases lying between them. CDR3 residues: CASGSTDTQYF. CDR3 sequence (DNA): TGTGCCAGCGGAAGCACAGATACGCAGTATTTT.

The chain links TRBV30 to TRBJ1-2; no firm D call. Germline V lookup: CDR1 GTSNPN, CDR2 SVGIG (reference sequence). The ends were cut back, 0 bases at V and 2 bases at J, with 1 base in the middle. The CDR3 runs to 11 residues. CDR3 sequence reads: CAWSVNYGYTF. CDR3 DNA sequence: TGTGCCTGGAGTGTAAACTATGGCTACACCTTC.

The CDR3 DNA sequence: TGTGCCTGGAGTGGTCGGGACCATTACAATGAGCAGTTCTTC. The encoded protein is CAWSGRDHYNEQFF. J is TRBJ2-1 and V is TRBV30; the D call may be TRBD1 or TRBD2 (5 bases each). Germline V gene sequence: CDR1 GTSNPN, CDR2 SVGIG (reference sequence). V lost 1 base, J lost 4 bases, and 11 bases lay in between. This CDR3 has 14 residues.

A few counts support this clone. J is TRBJ2-7 and V is TRBV27; the D gene is possibly TRBD1 (6 bases). The CDR3 spans 14 residues. CDR1 is MNHEY, CDR2 SMNVEV, per germline (reference sequence). Trimming removed 8 bases from V and 4 bases from J, with 18 bases in between. CDR3 DNA sequence: TGTGCCAGCTGCTCCCGGGACATGATGTACGAGCAGTACTTC. Encoded protein: CASCSRDMMYEQYF.

This clone was counted only a few times. The chain couples TRBV2 to TRBJ2-1; no reliable D call. Germline CDR1 is SNHLY and CDR2 is FYNNEI. The CDR3 is 16 residues long. V was pared by 1 base and J by 8 bases, with 18 bases between. The CDR3 sequence is CASSEELAGLVDEQFF. The CDR3 DNA follows: TGTGCCAGCAGTGAAGAGTTAGCAGGTTTAGTAGATGAGCAGTTCTTC.

This clone was seen more than once but under ten times. The chain has TRBV7-2 and TRBJ1-5; maybe TRBD1 (5 bases). There are 14 residues in the CDR3. Germline V gene lookup returns CDR1 SGHTA and CDR2 FQGNSA. With 1 base removed from V and 3 bases from J, the gap between germline ends came to 7 bases. The CDR3 DNA reads TGTGCCAGCAGCTTAGTGGGGCACAATCAGCCCCAGCATTTT. The encoded protein is CASSLVGHNQPQHF.

The genes are TRBV10-1 and TRBJ2-5; 7 bases match TRBD2. This CDR3 is 14 amino acids long. Looked up from germline, CDR1 is WNHNN and CDR2 is SYGVQD (reference sequence). After removal of 2 bases from V and 5 bases from J, the junction contained 5 bases not matched to a gene. Here the CDR3 reads CASSEAGEGETQYF. The CDR3 bases are TGCGCCAGCAGTGAGGCGGGAGAGGGGGAGACCCAGTACTTC.